Described below is a single TCR beta chain sequence and its context. Its antigen is still unknown. Treatment specified: roughly 11-day PBMC culture with coronavirus spike peptide pools or control peptides (ViraFEST assay). Cultured CD4+ T-cell DNA underwent Oncomine TCR Beta short-read sequencing. Genomic DNA was extracted from cultured CD4+ T cells. MiXCR was run by TCRdb on the PCR reads, yielding one entry per CDR3 protein. In the table there are roughly 20,000 distinct CDR3 sequences, around 68% of which are singletons. These data belong to a study of vaccination and CD4 T cells after COVID-19. The CDR3 runs to 17 residues. V was shortened by 2 bases and J by 6 bases, with 20 bases between the two germline ends.

The sample consisted of CD4+ T cells from blood, cultured in vitro, taken before SARS-CoV-2 vaccination. The TCR originated in a human donor who received a COVID-19 vaccine. The V gene is TRBV12-3 or TRBV12-4, the J gene TRBJ2-1; D is uncertain. CDR3 in DNA: TGTGCCAGCAGTTTATCCCTGGGTGGGGTGGTATCCAATGAGCAGTTCTTC. It yields the protein CASSLSLGGVVSNEQFF.